This T cell receptor beta chain was identified in a study of T cells in localized non-small cell lung cancer. Findings of the study overall: Overall survival was longer when the density of T cells in the blood was higher. Exceeding tumor, uninvolved adjacent lung had the highest T cell clonality. Adjacent lung had a median approximately 57 of the 100 largest tumor clones. The study sequenced only one region of the tumor. As a result, intratumor heterogeneity could not be excluded and remains possible.

TCRdb's copy holds only in-frame clones and misses some; the assay was immunoSEQ multiplex PCR. The sample lists around 30,000 clones; roughly 90% were seen once. The V and J ends lost 6 bases and 3 bases respectively, with 8 bases between them. The CDR3 runs 12 residues. Germline loops: CDR1 SNHLY, CDR2 FYNNEI. In regard to this clone: The target antigen is unknown.

The receptor comes from a woman aged 40-69 years with stage III lung adenocarcinoma. Sequencing was performed on peripheral blood mononuclear cells, taken before any cancer treatment. The chain recombines TRBV2 with TRBJ1-2, with D perhaps TRBD1 (5 bases). DNA of the CDR3: TGTGCCAGCAGGGGGGTCGACTATGGCTACACCTTC. It codes for CASRGVDYGYTF.